Following are 31 T cell receptor beta chains from one sample sequenced in a study of cytomegalovirus exposure and HLA in healthy donors. Vbeta (60) and Jbeta (13) primers were used in the PCR. TCRdb's copy holds only in-frame clones and misses some; the assay was immunoSEQ multiplex PCR. This table has more than 85,000 clones, 9.5% to 15% appearing once. The sequencing sample was made of PBMCs. The receptors come from a middle-aged man in good health and CMV-seropositive.

A few counts support this clone. V gene TRBV11-3 combines with J gene TRBJ2-1; 13 bases line up with TRBD2. The J segment lost 7 bases and the V segment lost 3 bases, leaving 6 bases of the junction unmatched. Per germline, CDR1 SGHNT and CDR2 YENEEA. The CDR3 extends over 16 amino acids. The CDR3 loop reads CASSFGGTSGDNEQFF. The CDR3 nucleotides are TGTGCCAGCAGCTTCGGTGGGACTAGCGGGGATAATGAGCAGTTCTTC.

A few counts support this clone. This chain connects TRBV2 to TRBJ2-7; no definite D call. The length of the CDR3 is 13 residues. Between the trimmed V and J ends, which lost 7 bases and 1 base, there was a span of 11 bases. The germline CDR1 and CDR2 sequences are SNHLY and FYNNEI. For the CDR3, the DNA is TGTGCCAGCAACGGTGACTCATCCTACGAGCAGTACTTC. Translated: CASNGDSSYEQYF.

The rearrangement joins TRBV11-3 to TRBJ2-2; D not resolved. Trimming cost V 0 bases and J 2 bases, with 7 bases left between them. In germline, CDR1 is SGHNT, CDR2 YENEEA. This CDR3 comprises 15 residues. CDR3 nucleotide sequence: TGTGCCAGCAGCTTAGATGGGCCAAACACCGGGGAGCTGTTTTTT. This codes for CASSLDGPNTGELFF.

V and J are TRBV5-1 and TRBJ2-5; tentative D call: TRBD2 (6 bases). The CDR3 runs to 13 residues. Germline values: CDR1 SGHRS, CDR2 YFSETQ. V gave up 4 bases and J gave up 9 bases, with 16 bases separating them. In DNA form, the CDR3 reads TGCGCCAGCAGCCGGGACTTTGAAAGTCCCCAGTACTTC. This codes for CASSRDFESPQYF.

The chain uses TRBV5-6 and TRBJ2-1; tentatively, D is TRBD2 (5 bases). Trimming took 0 bases from V and 8 from J, leaving 15 bases between them. The CDR3 totals 15 residues. Germline V gene sequence: CDR1 SGHDT, CDR2 YYEEEE. In DNA form, the CDR3 reads TGTGCCAGCAGCTTGGCGATCGGGAAGAACCATGAGCAGTTCTTC. Protein: CASSLAIGKNHEQFF.

This clone was seen only a few times. The chain carries TRBV5-5 and TRBJ1-1, with D unclear. This CDR3 region has 14 residues. Trimming took 3 bases from V and 1 from J, leaving 10 bases between them. The germline CDR1 and CDR2 sequences are SGHKS and YYEKEE (reference sequence). CDR3 protein: CASSSQTTNTEAFF. CDR3 DNA: TGTGCCAGCAGCTCACAGACTACGAACACTGAAGCTTTCTTT. The full variable domain, rest sourced from reference TRBV5-5 and TRBJ1-1, is DAGVTQSPTHLIKTRGQQVTLRCSPISGHKSVSWYQQVLGQGPQFIFQYYEKEERGRGNFPDRFSARQFPNYSSELNVNALLLGDSALYLCASSSQTTNTEAFFGQGTRLTVV.

This clone was seen a few times. V gene TRBV30 combines with J gene TRBJ1-1, with 8 bases that match TRBD1. Germline assignment: CDR1 GTSNPN and CDR2 SVGIG (reference sequence). Germline trimming cut 3 bases from V and 6 bases from J; bases unmatched to any gene: 18. The CDR3 is 17 amino acids. CDR3: CAWSGKTTGVLNAEAFF. The DNA for the CDR3 is TGTGCCTGGAGCGGGAAAACGACAGGGGTGTTGAATGCTGAAGCTTTCTTT.

This clone was detected a few times. V gene TRBV7-6 combines with J gene TRBJ2-2; 9 nucleotides line up with TRBD1. V lost 2 bases, J lost 5 bases, and 9 bases stayed unmatched. From germline, CDR1 is SGHVS and CDR2 FNYEAQ. CDR3 length: 17 amino acids. Written as DNA, the CDR3 is TGTGCCAGCAGCTTAAACCCGGGGACAGGGCTTACCGGGGAGCTGTTTTTT. Residues: CASSLNPGTGLTGELFF. The variable domain in full, completed from reference TRBV7-6 and TRBJ2-2, reads GAGVSQSPRYKVTKRGQDVALRCDPISGHVSLYWYRQALGQGPEFLTYFNYEAQQDKSGLPNDRFSAERPEGSISTLTIQRTEQRDSAMYRCASSLNPGTGLTGELFFGEGSRLTVL.

This clone has just a few counts. The chain couples TRBV28 to TRBJ1-2; D ambiguous. Germline CDR1 reads MDHEN; CDR2 reads SYDVKM. The V and J ends lost 4 bases and 6 bases respectively, with 6 bases between them. This CDR3 spans 11 amino acids. CDR3 region: CASSSSNGYTF. Here the CDR3 DNA reads TGTGCCAGCAGTTCCTCTAATGGCTACACCTTC.

The rearrangement joins TRBV7-6 to TRBJ2-3, with no clear D. V gave up 5 bases and J gave up 6 bases, with 9 bases separating them. CDR3 size: 12 residues. Germline V gene lookup returns CDR1 SGHVS and CDR2 FNYEAQ. CDR3 nucleotides: TGTGCCAGCAGCCAGTGGGCGGATACGCAGTATTTT. Translated: CASSQWADTQYF.

This clone showed up just a few times. This chain connects TRBV12-5 to TRBJ1-4; unclear D gene. Between the trimmed V and J ends, which lost 1 base and 8 bases, there was a span of 20 bases. Germline values: CDR1 LGHNT, CDR2 FRNRAP. The CDR3 is made up of 17 amino acids. The CDR3 loop reads CASGLGTRSAGAEKLFF. In nucleotides, the CDR3 is TGTGCTAGTGGTTTGGGGACGCGGTCTGCGGGCGCCGAAAAACTGTTTTTT. The variable domain in full, with the rest retrieved from reference TRBV12-5 and TRBJ1-4, is DARVTQTPRHKVTEMGQEVTMRCQPILGHNTVFWYRQTMMQGLELLAYFRNRAPLDDSGMPKDRFSAEMPDATLATLKIQPSEPRDSAVYFCASGLGTRSAGAEKLFFGSGTQLSVL.

This clone has a handful of counts. V is TRBV12-5 and J is TRBJ2-7; no firm D call. Trimming took off 0 bases at V and 0 bases at J, with 9 bases between the two ends. Per germline, CDR1 LGHNT and CDR2 FRNRAP. This CDR3 has 15 amino acids. The CDR3 nucleotides read TGTGCTAGTGGTTTGGTACCGGAGAGCTCCTACGAGCAGTACTTC. This encodes CASGLVPESSYEQYF.

DNA for the CDR3: TGTGCCAGCAGTTCTGGCGGGAGGGCCTTAGAGACCCAGTACTTC. Protein sequence: CASSSGGRALETQYF. The chain carries TRBV27 and TRBJ2-5, with TRBD2 identical over 9 bases. Germline V gene lookup returns CDR1 MNHEY and CDR2 SMNVEV (reference sequence). The CDR3 consists of 15 residues. V shed 4 bases and J 4 bases; nucleotides not matched to a gene: 7.

The chain uses TRBV4-1 and TRBJ1-4; the D gene is possibly TRBD1 (5 bases). This CDR3 contains 16 residues. The V and J ends lost 1 base and 8 bases respectively, with 17 bases between them. Germline V gene data show CDR1 as MGHRA and CDR2 as YSYEKL. CDR3 region: CASSQGQGPADEKLFF. In nucleotides, the CDR3 is TGCGCCAGCAGCCAAGGGCAGGGCCCTGCGGACGAAAAACTGTTTTTT.

J is TRBJ2-3 and V is TRBV13; 11 positions agree with TRBD2. The CDR3 consists of 16 residues. Trimming removed 5 bases from V and 4 bases from J; junction bases left unmatched: 8. Germline CDR1 and CDR2: PRHDT and FYEKMQ (reference sequence). CDR3 loop: CASSPKTSGTADTQYF. As DNA, the CDR3 is TGTGCCAGCAGCCCTAAGACTAGCGGGACGGCAGATACGCAGTATTTT.

This clone has a handful of counts. The chain combines TRBV4-1 with TRBJ2-1; possibly TRBD1 for D (5 bases). Between the trimmed V and J ends, which lost 2 bases and 0 bases, there was a span of 11 bases. The CDR3 extends over 16 amino acids. The V gene's germline CDR1 is MGHRA and CDR2 YSYEKL. Here the CDR3 DNA reads TGCGCCAGCAGCCAATCGGGCGGACACTCCTACAATGAGCAGTTCTTC. Translation: CASSQSGGHSYNEQFF.

Only a few counts were recorded for this clone. The CDR3 DNA follows: TGTGCCAGCAGCTTGGGACAGGGGATTTCCGGGGAGCTGTTTTTT. Residues: CASSLGQGISGELFF. This chain links TRBV5-8 with TRBJ2-2; TRBD1 aligns across 8 bases. Looked up from germline, CDR1 is SGHTS and CDR2 is YDEGEE. V gave up 0 bases and J gave up 6 bases; unmatched junction bases: 4. The CDR3 runs 15 residues. The entire variable domain, with the rest obtained from reference TRBV5-8 and TRBJ2-2, is as follows: EAGVTQSPTHLIKTRGQQATLRCSPISGHTSVYWYQQALGLGLQFLLWYDEGEERNRGNFPPRFSGRQFPNYSSELNVNALELEDSALYLCASSLGQGISGELFFGEGSRLTVL.

The sample holds a few counts of this clone. The chain uses TRBV27 and TRBJ2-7; 9 bases fit TRBD2. Germline loops: CDR1 MNHEY, CDR2 SMNVEV (reference sequence). The length of the CDR3 is 15 residues. The V and J ends lost 4 bases and 0 bases, in that order; junction bases with no gene match: 4. CDR3 protein: CASSSHSGSSYEQYF. DNA of the CDR3: TGTGCCAGCAGTTCCCATAGCGGGAGCTCCTACGAGCAGTACTTC.

The V gene is TRBV6-6, the J gene TRBJ2-4; 12 bases match TRBD2. The CDR3 has 16 residues. Germline values: CDR1 MNHNY, CDR2 SVGAGI (reference sequence). Unmatched junction bases numbered 4, after V lost 2 bases and J lost 5 bases. The CDR3 loop is CASSYVLAGGENIQYF. The DNA for the CDR3 is TGTGCCAGCAGTTACGTCCTAGCGGGAGGGGAAAACATTCAGTACTTC.

This rearrangement joins TRBV11-2 to TRBJ2-2; TRBD1 matches 8 bases. CDR3 length equals 13 residues. V lost 4 bases, J lost 8 bases, and 3 bases stayed unmatched. CDR1 and CDR2 from the germline V gene are SGHAT and FQNNGV. In DNA, the CDR3 is TGTGCCAGCAGCTCGGACAGGGTAGGGGAGCTGTTTTTT. Its protein product is CASSSDRVGELFF.

The sample holds a few counts of this clone. The chain couples TRBV5-1 to TRBJ2-2; D possibly corresponds to TRBD1 (6 bases). V was pared by 3 bases and J by 4 bases, with 13 bases between. The CDR3 sequence is 15 residues long. Germline loops: CDR1 SGHRS, CDR2 YFSETQ. The CDR3 here is CASSWGPGTTGELFF. CDR3 DNA: TGCGCCAGCAGCTGGGGGCCAGGGACCACCGGGGAGCTGTTTTTT.

The chain has TRBV10-1 and TRBJ2-7, with TRBD1 identical over 7 bases. The CDR3 runs 13 residues. Germline lookup yields CDR1 WNHNN and CDR2 SYGVQD (reference sequence). CDR3 nucleotide sequence: TGCGACAGAAGTGACAATCCAGGGGGCGAGCAGTACGTC. Translated: CDRSDNPGGEQYV.

The chain combines TRBV5-1 with TRBJ2-1; TRBD2 agrees at 12 bases. The V segment lost 0 bases and the J segment 3 bases; nucleotides outside the gene matches: 1. CDR3 length: 16 residues. The germline V gene encodes CDR1 SGHRS and CDR2 YFSETQ. For the CDR3, the DNA is TGCGCCAGCAGCTTGGGGACTAGCGGGAACTACAATGAGCAGTTCTTC. Protein product: CASSLGTSGNYNEQFF.

This clone turned up a few times. V usage is TRBV30 and J usage is TRBJ1-2; no firm D call. V lost 2 bases, J lost 4 bases, and 14 bases lay in between. The germline V gene encodes CDR1 GTSNPN and CDR2 SVGIG (reference sequence). CDR3 size: 14 residues. CDR3 sequence reads: CAWSYSGLGYGYTF. DNA of the CDR3: TGTGCCTGGAGTTACAGTGGCCTGGGCTATGGCTACACCTTC.

V gene TRBV6-6 combines with J gene TRBJ2-1, with D perhaps matching TRBD2 (6 bases). Germline V CDR1 and CDR2: MNHNY, SVGAGI (reference sequence). The CDR3 sequence is 15 residues long. V was shortened by 8 bases and J by 4 bases, with 18 bases between the two germline ends. The CDR3 DNA reads as TGTGCCAGCCATCGCGAGGCTAGCGTGTACAATGAGCAGTTCTTC. As protein: CASHREASVYNEQFF.

This clone was found a few times. The chain recombines TRBV5-1 with TRBJ1-4; TRBD1 agrees at 8 bases. Per the germline V gene, CDR1 is SGHRS and CDR2 is YFSETQ. The J segment lost 4 bases and the V segment lost 4 bases, leaving 6 bases of the junction unmatched. CDR3 length equals 15 residues. The CDR3 nucleotides read TGCGCCAGCAGCGGTCAGGGGGCTGGTAATGAAAAACTGTTTTTT. Its translation: CASSGQGAGNEKLFF.

This clone was seen only a few times. The chain carries TRBV11-2 and TRBJ2-2; 9 nucleotides agree with TRBD2. Germline lookup yields CDR1 SGHAT and CDR2 FQNNGV. V shed 6 bases, J shed 0 bases, and the junction held 2 bases outside the gene matches. The CDR3 is 15 residues long. The CDR3 loop reads CASSPSGANTGELFF. The CDR3 bases are TGTGCCAGCAGTCCTAGCGGGGCGAACACCGGGGAGCTGTTTTTT.

The chain combines TRBV21-1 with TRBJ1-1. TRBV21-1 is a recognized pseudogene. The CDR3 contains 16 residues. CDR3 in DNA: TGTGCCAGCAGGCGCGGCCCGGGTGTTTTGAACACTGAAGCTTTCTTT. Translated, it gives CASRRGPGVLNTEAFF.

This clone was recorded a few times. The chain joins TRBV27 to TRBJ2-1; 7 nucleotides line up with TRBD2. J gave up 4 bases and V 4 bases, and 10 bases lay outside the gene matches. Germline V lookup: CDR1 MNHEY, CDR2 SMNVEV (reference sequence). This CDR3 region has 16 residues. The CDR3 loop is CASSSRLAEQYNEQFF. The CDR3 coding sequence is TGTGCCAGCAGTTCCAGACTAGCAGAACAGTACAATGAGCAGTTCTTC.

Only a few counts were recorded for this clone. The V and J genes are TRBV28 and TRBJ2-1; a possible D gene is TRBD2 (7 bases). The CDR3 runs 17 residues. The germline V gene encodes CDR1 MDHEN and CDR2 SYDVKM. V lost 3 bases, J lost 7 bases, and 22 bases lay in between. CDR3: CASSFRGRGRRGNEQFF. CDR3 coding DNA: TGTGCCAGCAGTTTTCGGGGCCGCGGGAGAAGGGGGAATGAGCAGTTCTTC.

This clone has a handful of counts. The rearrangement uses TRBV4-1 and TRBJ2-7; 7 nucleotides align to TRBD1. After removal of 0 bases from V and 3 bases from J, the junction contained 2 bases not matched to a gene. The CDR3 covers 14 residues. Germline assignment: CDR1 MGHRA and CDR2 YSYEKL. The CDR3 coding sequence is TGCGCCAGCAGCCAAGATGCAGGGGGCTACGAGCAGTACTTC. This gives the protein CASSQDAGGYEQYF.